The rows below give T cell receptor beta chains drawn from one sample of a study of T cells after posttransplantation cyclophosphamide. Profiled with immunoSEQ multiplex PCR; TCRdb holds only in-frame clones, not every one. The sample comprises tens of thousands of clones, roughly nine tenths of which are singletons, and around 3.2% rests with the top ten. Specimen: PBMCs. The receptor set was obtained from a woman in her fifties or sixties in good health and a related stem cell transplant donor. The CDR3 runs from the conserved cysteine through the conserved F or W.

TRBJ2-1 | TRBV5-1 | 14 | CASSPTSGANEQFF
TRBJ2-1 | TRBV4-2 | 15 | CASSPSDSHYNEQFF
TRBJ1-2 | TRBV5-1 | 16 | CASSQESDRSNYGYTF
TRBJ2-7 | TRBV5-4 | 13 | CASSFFGLYEQYF
TRBJ2-7 | TRBV28 | 15 | CASRKLAGGTYEQYF
TRBJ2-3 | TRBV27 | 14 | CASSLEGAADTQYF
TRBJ2-7 | TRBV5-1 | 14 | CASSLEQGAHEQYF
TRBJ1-5 | TRBV28 | 14 | CASSLSGNPRPQHF
TRBJ2-1 | TRBV7-8 | 14 | CASSLQGRYNEQFF
TRBJ2-1 | TRBV19 | 13 | CASSRGGRDEQFF
TRBJ2-7 | TRBV15 | 15 | CATSRDLVTGDEQYF
TRBJ2-5 | TRBV7-3 | 20 | CASSPKNIDPKRETQETQYF
TRBJ1-2 | TRBV5-1 | 14 | CASSSGSEEGGYTF
TRBJ2-3 | TRBV5-1 | 14 | CASRLKTGADTQYF
TRBJ2-1 | TRBV19 | 15 | CASSLQRGARGEQFF
TRBJ2-6 | TRBV28 | 19 | CASSTRDFALDSGANVLTF
TRBJ2-5 | TRBV6-6 | 15 | CASKLAGGLQETQYF
TRBJ2-7 | TRBV6-5 | 16 | CASSYRSGLYTYEQYF
TRBJ1-5 | TRBV27 | 17 | CASSSTRLSKDGQPQHF
TRBJ1-2 | TRBV15 | 14 | CATSRDRSIQGATF
TRBJ1-1 | TRBV6-1 | 14 | CASSSYRGGTEAFF
TRBJ1-5 | TRBV18 | 14 | CASSPGGGDQPQHF
TRBJ1-1 | TRBV18 | 19 | CASSPRQGAGGRKSTEAFF
TRBJ2-2 | TRBV5-1 | 13 | CASSSDNTGELFF
TRBJ1-5 | TRBV28 | 17 | CASSLLENSYSNQPQHF
TRBJ2-7 | TRBV12-5 | 15 | CASAGPGGGYYEQYF
TRBJ1-1 | TRBV5-1 | 14 | CASRDTGEATEAFF
TRBJ1-5 | TRBV5-6 | 17 | CASSLARGARSNQPQHF
TRBJ1-1 | TRBV7-9 | 17 | CASSRNWDRGGLAEAFF
TRBJ2-7 | TRBV19 | 13 | CASSYGQTYEQYF
TRBJ1-5 | TRBV18 | 13 | CASSPPGRQPQHF
TRBJ1-2 | TRBV9 | 13 | CASSVNRVHGYTF
TRBJ2-7 | TRBV7-6 | 15 | CASSLGQGAVYEQYF
TRBJ2-5 | TRBV10-1 | 16 | CASSESRTGKGETQYF
TRBJ1-1 | TRBV10-3 | 15 | CAISGGRDTNTEAFF
TRBJ1-1 | TRBV5-4 | 13 | CASSPVGSTEAFF
TRBJ1-1 | TRBV6-1 | 13 | CASSELRFTEAFF
TRBJ1-2 | TRBV5-4 | 12 | CASSLGTDGYTF
TRBJ1-2 | TRBV18 | 14 | CASSPPDTNYGYTF
TRBJ1-2 | TRBV14 | 18 | CASSHSSLGQGMYYGYTF
TRBJ2-7 | TRBV5-3 | 12 | CARSLSCYEQYF
TRBJ1-2 | TRBV27 | 13 | CASSLGAVGGYTF
TRBJ2-7 | TRBV5-1 | 15 | CASTNPGTGADEQYF
TRBJ2-5 | TRBV7-2 | 15 | CASSLDSTGGGTQYF
TRBJ2-1 | TRBV5-5 | 17 | CASSLALQGLSDNEQFF
TRBJ2-5 | TRBV14 | 17 | CASSQDPSGRWRETQYF
TRBJ2-5 | TRBV5-4 | 14 | CASSSRAGDETQYF
TRBJ1-5 | TRBV11-2 | 14 | CASSPSAAGQPQHF
TRBJ1-5 | TRBV4-2 | 13 | CASSQDQIQPQHF
TRBJ2-6 | TRBV19 | 16 | CASSIDEGSGANVLTF
TRBJ1-5 | TRBV19 | 17 | CASAGTGEWHGNQPQHF
TRBJ1-6 | TRBV7-9 | 15 | CASSSAQRYNSPLHF